This TCR beta chain came from a study of blood T cell repertoires in COVID-19. The germline CDR1 and CDR2 sequences are DFQATT and SNEGSKA (reference sequence). The CDR3 has 16 residues. The V gene lost 3 bases and the J gene lost 10 bases, with 22 bases spanning the gap. Produced via immunoSEQ multiplex PCR; TCRdb's table is partial and in-frame only. The sample lists roughly 460,000 clones, about 87% occurring once. The source is a man aged 18 to 30 with COVID-19, enrolled during active disease. The genes are TRBV20-1 and TRBJ1-6; D not resolved. Material: peripheral blood. In nucleotides, the CDR3 is TGCAGTGCTAGTTTCGATGTTAGAGGAGGCGGGTCACCCCTCCACTTT. Amino acids: CSASFDVRGGGSPLHF.